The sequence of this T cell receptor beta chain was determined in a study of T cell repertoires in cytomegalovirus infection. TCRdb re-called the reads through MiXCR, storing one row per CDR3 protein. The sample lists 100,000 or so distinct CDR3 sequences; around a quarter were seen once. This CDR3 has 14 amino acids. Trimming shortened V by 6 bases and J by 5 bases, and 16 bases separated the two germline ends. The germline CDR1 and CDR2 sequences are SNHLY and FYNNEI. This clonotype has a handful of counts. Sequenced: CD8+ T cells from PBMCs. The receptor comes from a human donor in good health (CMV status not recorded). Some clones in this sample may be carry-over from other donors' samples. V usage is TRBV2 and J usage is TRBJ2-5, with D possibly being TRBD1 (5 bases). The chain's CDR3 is CASSPARGIETQYF. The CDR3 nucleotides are TGTGCCAGCAGCCCGGCAAGGGGTATCGAGACCCAGTACTTC.